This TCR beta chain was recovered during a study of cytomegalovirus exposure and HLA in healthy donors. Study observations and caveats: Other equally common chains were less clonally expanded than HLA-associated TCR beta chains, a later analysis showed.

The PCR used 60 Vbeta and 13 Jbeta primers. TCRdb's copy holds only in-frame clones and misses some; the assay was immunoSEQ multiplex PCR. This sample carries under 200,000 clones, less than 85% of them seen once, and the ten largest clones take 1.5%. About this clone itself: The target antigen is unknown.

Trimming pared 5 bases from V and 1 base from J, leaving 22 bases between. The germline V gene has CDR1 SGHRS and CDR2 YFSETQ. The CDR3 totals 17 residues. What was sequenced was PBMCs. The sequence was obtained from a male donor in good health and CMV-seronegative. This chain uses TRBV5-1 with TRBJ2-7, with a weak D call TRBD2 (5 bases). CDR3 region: CASRDTTGPRRSYEQYF. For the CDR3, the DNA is TGCGCCAGCAGGGATACTACGGGTCCCCGGAGGTCCTACGAGCAGTACTTC.